This paragraph covers one TCR beta chain sequence. The table lists this clonotype with a few counts. The specificity of this receptor is unknown. No much larger clone is present one base from it, and per-base qualities are unavailable. The method behind the library was 5' RACE. These reads were obtained on an Illumina HiSeq 2500. A second PCR of about 7 to 12 cycles was run with a J-beta primer mix and a sample-barcoded 5' primer. A template-switch 5' adaptor carrying 12 random nucleotides introduced a unique molecular identifier onto each TCR beta cDNA molecule. At least 2.5 million CDR3-containing paired-end reads were obtained from each sample. The Mint cDNA synthesis kit, primed by a TRBC-specific oligonucleotide, was used to synthesize first-strand cDNA from all RNA. After uracil-DNA glycosylase treatment, a first 18-cycle PCR used universal primers M1SS and BC2_uni_R on all cDNA. Turning to the authors' computational methods: For normalization, 1 million high-quality reads were randomly selected from each sample, with every read carrying a distinct molecular identifier. Instead of being binned into consensus sequences, reads that shared molecular identifiers were thrown out. MiTCR, run with a Q25 quality threshold and the strictest error-elimination algorithm, handled CDR3 identification, clonotype clustering and error correction. A nonparametric unseen species model with Euler transformation was used to estimate a lower bound on total TCR beta diversity. TCRdb trimmed the raw reads at Q25, called clones with MiXCR and kept productive beta chains. For every CDR3 protein sequence, its rows merge into one entry that carries the most common genes and DNA. TCRdb assigned the V and J calls; the authors' analysis was not used. The sample table records 650,000 to 1,000,000 distinct CDR3 sequences; more than 35% of these occur just once. In total, the top ten clones hold over 15% of the sample.

This entry belongs to a study of blood T cells in healthy people across ages (dated by TCRdb to the mid-2010s). About the investigation overall: In model experiments, template switching captured roughly one uniquely barcoded TCR beta cDNA molecule for every two T cells. To track age-related changes in TCR beta repertoire diversity, the study relied on deep sequencing normalized with unique cDNA molecular identifiers. To avoid experimental bias, donors of different ages were distributed randomly across sequencing lanes. Two additional independent replicas of 1 million unique cDNA reads from the same blood draw were analyzed for two donors (one aged 18 to 30 and one aged 80 or older). Four age groups were formed from the donors: young (average 16 years), middle-aged (around 39), aged (roughly 59) and long-lived (approximately 80). Study-level results and caveats: Because profiling used bulk unsorted PBMCs, naive and antigen-experienced compartments could not be compared conclusively. Observed TCR beta diversity correlated strongly with the percentage of naive T cells measured by flow cytometry. Donor CMV infection status was unknown, potentially confounding age-related changes in expanded clonotypes. Estimates of total diversity from one million sequenced T cells were regarded as lower bounds and underestimates. Observed TCR beta diversity per million T cells fell roughly linearly with age, and a significant reduction was already apparent by age around 40. The long-lived group showed more naive CD4+ T cells, fewer expanded clones and increased TCR diversity than the aged group, suggesting age selection.

The germline V gene provides CDR1 SQVTM and CDR2 ANQGSEA. Relative to germline, V is missing 2 bases and J is missing 11 bases, with 9 bases of the junction outside any gene match. Reading from cysteine to phenylalanine, the CDR3 counts 14 amino acids. Just the 42-base CDR3 DNA is kept, in frame starting at base 1. The donors were 40 or so Caucasian individuals from Russia, aged about 6 to 95 years, who were systemically healthy. Each donor gave approximately 9.3 milliliters of peripheral blood, collected into EDTA-treated Vacutainer tubes. PBMCs were isolated by Ficoll-Paque density-gradient centrifugation, with at least 7 million obtained per sample. Total RNA was extracted from PBMCs with Trizol reagent, with at least 5 micrograms obtained per sample. For every donor, flow cytometry on a PBMC aliquot measured the percentage of naive CD45RAhigh/CD27high T cells.

Source material: blood. The chain joins TRBV29-1 to TRBJ2-5; the central 12 bases match TRBD2. The receptor was derived from a man of 80 years or more in good health. The DNA reads TGCAGCGTTGAACCTAGCGGGAGGGCCGGGGAGCAGTACTTC. This translates into CSVEPSGRAGEQYF.